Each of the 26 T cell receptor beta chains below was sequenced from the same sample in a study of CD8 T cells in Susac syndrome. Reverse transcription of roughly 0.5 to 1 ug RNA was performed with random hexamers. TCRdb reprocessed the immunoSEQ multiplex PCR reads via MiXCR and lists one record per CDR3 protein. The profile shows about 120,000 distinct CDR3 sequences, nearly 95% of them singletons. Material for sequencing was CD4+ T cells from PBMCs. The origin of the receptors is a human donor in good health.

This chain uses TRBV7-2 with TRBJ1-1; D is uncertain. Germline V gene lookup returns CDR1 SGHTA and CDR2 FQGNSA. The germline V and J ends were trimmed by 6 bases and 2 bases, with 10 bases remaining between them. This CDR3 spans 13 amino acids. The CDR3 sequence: CASRKGINTEAFF. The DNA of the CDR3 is TGTGCCAGCAGGAAGGGCATAAACACTGAAGCTTTCTTT.

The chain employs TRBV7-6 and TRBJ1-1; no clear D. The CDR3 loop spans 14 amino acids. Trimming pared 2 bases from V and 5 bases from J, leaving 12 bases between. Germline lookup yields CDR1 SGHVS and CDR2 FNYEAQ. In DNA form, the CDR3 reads TGTGCCAGCAGCTTAAAACGGGGAGTAACTGAAGCTTTCTTT. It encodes CASSLKRGVTEAFF. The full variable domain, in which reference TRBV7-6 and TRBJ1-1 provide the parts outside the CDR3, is GAGVSQSPRYKVTKRGQDVALRCDPISGHVSLYWYRQALGQGPEFLTYFNYEAQQDKSGLPNDRFSAERPEGSISTLTIQRTEQRDSAMYRCASSLKRGVTEAFFGQGTRLTVV.

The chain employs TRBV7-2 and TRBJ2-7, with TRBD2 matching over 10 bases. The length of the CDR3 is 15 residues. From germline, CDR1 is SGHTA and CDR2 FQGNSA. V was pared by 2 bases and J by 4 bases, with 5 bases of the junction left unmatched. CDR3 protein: CASSLSSGSVYEQYF. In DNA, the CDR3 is TGTGCCAGCAGCTTATCTAGCGGGAGTGTTTACGAGCAGTACTTC. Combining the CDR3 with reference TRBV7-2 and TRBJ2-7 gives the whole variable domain GAGVSQSPSNKVTEKGKDVELRCDPISGHTALYWYRQSLGQGLEFLIYFQGNSAPDKSGLPSDRFSAERTGGSVSTLTIQRTQQEDSAVYLCASSLSSGSVYEQYFGPGTRLTVT.

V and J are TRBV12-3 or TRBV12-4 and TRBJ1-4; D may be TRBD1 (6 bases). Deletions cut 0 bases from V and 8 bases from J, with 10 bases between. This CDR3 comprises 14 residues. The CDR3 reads CASSLARQEEKLFF. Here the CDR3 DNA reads TGTGCCAGCAGTTTAGCCCGACAGGAGGAAAAACTGTTTTTT.

DNA for the CDR3: TGTGCCAGCAGCTTAACCCCCCAGGGATGGGAGACCCAGTACTTC. Translation: CASSLTPQGWETQYF. This sequence joins TRBV7-2 and TRBJ2-5; D is possibly TRBD1 (5 bases). The CDR3 is 15 residues long. From germline, CDR1 is SGHTA and CDR2 FQGNSA. Trimming cost V 2 bases and J 5 bases, with 15 bases left between them.

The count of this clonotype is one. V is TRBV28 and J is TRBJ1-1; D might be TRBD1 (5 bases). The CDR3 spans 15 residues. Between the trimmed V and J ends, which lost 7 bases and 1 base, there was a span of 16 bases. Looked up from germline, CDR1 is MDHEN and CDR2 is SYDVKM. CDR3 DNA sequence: TGTGCCAGCATCCCCCCCCAAGGGACGAACACTGAAGCTTTCTTT. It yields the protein CASIPPQGTNTEAFF.

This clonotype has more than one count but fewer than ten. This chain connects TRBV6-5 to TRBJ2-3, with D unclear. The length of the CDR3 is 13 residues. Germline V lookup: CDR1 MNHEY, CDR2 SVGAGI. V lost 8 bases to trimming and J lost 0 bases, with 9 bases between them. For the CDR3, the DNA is TGTGCCAGCTCACGAGATAGCACAGATACGCAGTATTTT. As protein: CASSRDSTDTQYF.

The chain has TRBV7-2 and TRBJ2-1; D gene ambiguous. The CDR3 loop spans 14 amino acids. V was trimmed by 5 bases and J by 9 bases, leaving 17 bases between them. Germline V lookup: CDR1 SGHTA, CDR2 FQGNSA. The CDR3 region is CASSPDTITAEQFF. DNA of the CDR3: TGTGCCAGCAGCCCAGACACGATAACGGCTGAGCAGTTCTTC.

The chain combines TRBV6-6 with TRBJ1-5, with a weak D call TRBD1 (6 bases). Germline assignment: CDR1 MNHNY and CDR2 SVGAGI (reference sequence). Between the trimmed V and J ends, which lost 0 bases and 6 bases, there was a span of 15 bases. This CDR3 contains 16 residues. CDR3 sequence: CASSYSIGGEGQPQHF. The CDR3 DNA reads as TGTGCCAGCAGTTACTCGATCGGGGGCGAGGGTCAGCCCCAGCATTTT.

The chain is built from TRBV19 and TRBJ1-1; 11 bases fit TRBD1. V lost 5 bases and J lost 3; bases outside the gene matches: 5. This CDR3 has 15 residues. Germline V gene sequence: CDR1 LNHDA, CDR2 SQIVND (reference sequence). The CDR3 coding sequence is TGTGCCAGTAGTCCGTTGGACAGGGGGCACACTGAAGCTTTCTTT. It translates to CASSPLDRGHTEAFF.

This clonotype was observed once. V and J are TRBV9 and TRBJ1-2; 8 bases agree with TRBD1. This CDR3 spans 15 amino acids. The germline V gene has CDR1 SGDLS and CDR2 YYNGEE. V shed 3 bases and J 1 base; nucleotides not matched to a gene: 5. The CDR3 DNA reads TGTGCCAGCAGCGAGGGGGACAGGAATAACTATGGCTACACCTTC. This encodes CASSEGDRNNYGYTF.

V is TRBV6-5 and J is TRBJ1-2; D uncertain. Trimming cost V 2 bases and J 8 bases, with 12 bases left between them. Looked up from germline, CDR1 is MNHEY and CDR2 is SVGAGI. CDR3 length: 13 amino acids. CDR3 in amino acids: CASSYGGPRGYTF. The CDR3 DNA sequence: TGTGCCAGCAGTTACGGCGGTCCGCGGGGCTACACCTTC.

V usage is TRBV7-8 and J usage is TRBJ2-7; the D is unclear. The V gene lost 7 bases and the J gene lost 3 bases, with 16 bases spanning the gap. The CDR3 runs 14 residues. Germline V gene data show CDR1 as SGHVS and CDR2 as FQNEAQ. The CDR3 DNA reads TGTGCCAGCATCCAAAAGGAGAGGAGCTACGAGCAGTACTTC. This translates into CASIQKERSYEQYF. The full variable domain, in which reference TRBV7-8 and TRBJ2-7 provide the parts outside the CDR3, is GAGVSQSPRYKVAKRGQDVALRCDPISGHVSLFWYQQALGQGPEFLTYFQNEAQLDKSGLPSDRFFAERPEGSVSTLKIQRTQQEDSAVYLCASIQKERSYEQYFGPGTRLTVT.

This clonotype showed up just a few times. The CDR3 loop is CSVVQGNYGYTF. In nucleotides, the CDR3 is TGCAGCGTTGTGCAGGGTAACTATGGCTACACCTTC. The genes are TRBV29-1 and TRBJ1-2; D perhaps matches TRBD1 (5 bases). Germline CDR1 and CDR2: SQVTM and ANQGSEA. The V end was cut by 4 bases, the J end by 1 base, with 7 bases between. The CDR3 extends over 12 amino acids.

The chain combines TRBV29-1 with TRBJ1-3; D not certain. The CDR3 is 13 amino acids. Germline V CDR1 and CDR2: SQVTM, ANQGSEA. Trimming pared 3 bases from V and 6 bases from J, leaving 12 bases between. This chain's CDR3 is CSVESGGENTIYF. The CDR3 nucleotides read TGCAGCGTTGAGTCTGGAGGAGAAAACACCATATATTTT.

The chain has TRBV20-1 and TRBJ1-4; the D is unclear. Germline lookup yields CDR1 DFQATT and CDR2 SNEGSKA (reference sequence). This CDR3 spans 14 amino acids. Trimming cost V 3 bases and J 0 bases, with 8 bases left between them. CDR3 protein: CSARGGSTNEKLFF. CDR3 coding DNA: TGCAGTGCTAGGGGTGGATCAACTAATGAAAAACTGTTTTTT.

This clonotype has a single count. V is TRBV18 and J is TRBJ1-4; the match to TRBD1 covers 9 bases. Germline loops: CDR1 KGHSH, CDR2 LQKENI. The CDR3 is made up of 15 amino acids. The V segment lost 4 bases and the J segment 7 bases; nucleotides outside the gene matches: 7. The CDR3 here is CASSRGDRVREKLFF. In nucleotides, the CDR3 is TGTGCCAGCTCACGCGGGGACAGGGTTCGTGAAAAACTGTTTTTT.

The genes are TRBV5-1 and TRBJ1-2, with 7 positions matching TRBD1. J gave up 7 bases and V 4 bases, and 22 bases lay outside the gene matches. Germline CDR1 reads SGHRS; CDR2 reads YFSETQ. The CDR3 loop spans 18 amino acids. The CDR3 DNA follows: TGCGCCAGCAGCCCGGCCTTTGGGACAGCCAGTCTATGGATTGGCTACACCTTC. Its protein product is CASSPAFGTASLWIGYTF.

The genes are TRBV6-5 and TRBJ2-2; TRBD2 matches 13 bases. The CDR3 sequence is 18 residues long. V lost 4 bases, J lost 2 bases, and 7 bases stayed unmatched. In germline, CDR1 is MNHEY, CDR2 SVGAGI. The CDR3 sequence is CASSFPGLAGANTGELFF. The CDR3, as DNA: TGTGCCAGCAGTTTCCCTGGACTAGCGGGGGCAAACACCGGGGAGCTGTTTTTT.

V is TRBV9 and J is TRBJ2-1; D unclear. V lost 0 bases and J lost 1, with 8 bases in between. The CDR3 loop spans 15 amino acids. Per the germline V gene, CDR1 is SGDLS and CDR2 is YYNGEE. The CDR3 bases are TGTGCCAGCAGCGTAGGGACCTTATCCTACAATGAGCAGTTCTTC. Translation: CASSVGTLSYNEQFF. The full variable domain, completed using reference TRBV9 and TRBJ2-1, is DSGVTQTPKHLITATGQRVTLRCSPRSGDLSVYWYQQSLDQGLQFLIQYYNGEERAKGNILERFSAQQFPDLHSELNLSSLELGDSALYFCASSVGTLSYNEQFFGPGTRLTVL.

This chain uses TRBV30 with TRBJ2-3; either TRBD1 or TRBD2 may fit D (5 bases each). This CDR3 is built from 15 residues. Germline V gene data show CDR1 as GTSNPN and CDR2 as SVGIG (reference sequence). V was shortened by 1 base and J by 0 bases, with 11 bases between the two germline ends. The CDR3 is CAWSALGASTDTQYF. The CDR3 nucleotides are TGTGCCTGGAGTGCTCTCGGGGCTAGCACAGATACGCAGTATTTT.

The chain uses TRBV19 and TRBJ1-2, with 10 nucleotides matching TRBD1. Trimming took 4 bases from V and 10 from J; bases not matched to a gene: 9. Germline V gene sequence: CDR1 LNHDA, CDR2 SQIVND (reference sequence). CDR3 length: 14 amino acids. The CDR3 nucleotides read TGTGCCAGTAGTAATACCGGGACAGGGGACGCCTACACCTTC. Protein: CASSNTGTGDAYTF.

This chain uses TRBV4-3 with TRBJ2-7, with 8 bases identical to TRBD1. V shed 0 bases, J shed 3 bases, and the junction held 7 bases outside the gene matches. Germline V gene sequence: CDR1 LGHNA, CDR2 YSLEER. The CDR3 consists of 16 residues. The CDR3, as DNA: TGCGCCAGCAGCCAAGATACAGGGGGGAGCGACTACGAGCAGTACTTC. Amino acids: CASSQDTGGSDYEQYF.

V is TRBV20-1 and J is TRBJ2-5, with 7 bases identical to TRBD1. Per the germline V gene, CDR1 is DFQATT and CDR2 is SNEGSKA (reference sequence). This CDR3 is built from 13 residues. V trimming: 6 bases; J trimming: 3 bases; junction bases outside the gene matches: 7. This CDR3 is CSAKSTGKETQYF. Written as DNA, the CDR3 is TGCAGTGCGAAATCGACAGGGAAAGAGACCCAGTACTTC.

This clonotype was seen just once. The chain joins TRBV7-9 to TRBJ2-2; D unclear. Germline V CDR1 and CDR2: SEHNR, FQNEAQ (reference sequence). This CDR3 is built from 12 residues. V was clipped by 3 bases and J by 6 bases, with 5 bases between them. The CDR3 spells CASSFEAGELFF. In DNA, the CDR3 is TGTGCCAGCAGCTTCGAGGCCGGGGAGCTGTTTTTT.

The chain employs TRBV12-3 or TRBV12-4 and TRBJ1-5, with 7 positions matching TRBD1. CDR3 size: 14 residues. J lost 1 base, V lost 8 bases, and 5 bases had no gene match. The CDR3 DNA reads TGTGCCAGCGGACCGGGACAGAGCAATCAGCCCCAGCATTTT. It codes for CASGPGQSNQPQHF.